The next 10 T cell receptor beta chains were all read from a single sample in a study of blood T cells in healthy people across ages. It was with a sample-barcoded 5' primer and a J-beta primer mix that a second PCR of about 6 to 12 cycles was run. MiXCR, run by TCRdb on the 5' RACE reads, gives a single entry per CDR3 protein. The data hold about 1,400,000 distinct CDR3 sequences, with roughly 40% observed a single time. Sequenced sample: blood. The receptor source for this set is a woman aged 18-30 years in good health.

The chain employs TRBV10-3 and TRBJ1-4; D possibly corresponds to TRBD1 (5 bases). The CDR3 sequence is 14 residues long. Germline assignment: CDR1 ENHRY and CDR2 SYGVKD. Between the trimmed V and J ends, which lost 3 bases and 4 bases, there was a span of 9 bases. DNA for the CDR3: TGTGCCATCAGTGAACAGGCCCATAATGAAAAACTGTTTTTT. Protein product: CAISEQAHNEKLFF.

This clonotype has only a few counts. V gene TRBV5-1 combines with J gene TRBJ2-7; no clear D. Germline V CDR1 and CDR2: SGHRS, YFSETQ. The V and J ends lost 5 bases and 1 base respectively, with 16 bases between them. The length of the CDR3 is 15 residues. This CDR3 is CASSFYLGPSYEQYF. DNA for the CDR3: TGCGCCAGCAGTTTTTACCTTGGGCCTTCCTACGAGCAGTACTTC. Full variable domain (rest looked up from reference TRBV5-1 and TRBJ2-7): KAGVTQTPRYLIKTRGQQVTLSCSPISGHRSVSWYQQTPGQGLQFLFEYFSETQRNKGNFPGRFSGRQFSNSRSEMNVSTLELGDSALYLCASSFYLGPSYEQYFGPGTRLTVT.

In its sample, this clonotype was seen a few times. The chain has TRBV19 and TRBJ1-2; D is uncertain. Trimming cost V 3 bases and J 3 bases, with 8 bases left between them. CDR1 and CDR2 (germline): LNHDA, SQIVND (reference sequence). The CDR3 is made up of 13 amino acids. This chain's CDR3 is CASSMGVDYGYTF. For the CDR3, the DNA is TGTGCCAGTAGTATGGGCGTGGACTATGGCTACACCTTC. Full variable domain (rest looked up from reference TRBV19 and TRBJ1-2): DGGITQSPKYLFRKEGQNVTLSCEQNLNHDAMYWYRQDPGQGLRLIYYSQIVNDFQKGDIAEGYSVSREKKESFPLTVTSAQKNPTAFYLCASSMGVDYGYTFGSGTRLTVV.

This chain joins TRBV5-1 and TRBJ2-3; D gene uncertain. Germline V gene lookup returns CDR1 SGHRS and CDR2 YFSETQ. V was cut by 0 bases and J by 3 bases, with 14 bases left in between. CDR3 length: 16 amino acids. CDR3 in amino acids: CASSLDPPQRTDTQYF. CDR3 in DNA: TGCGCCAGCAGCTTGGACCCACCCCAAAGAACAGATACGCAGTATTTT.

This clonotype was detected once. The chain is built from TRBV20-1 and TRBJ2-1, with 7 bases fitting TRBD2. The CDR3 length is 14 residues. Germline lookup yields CDR1 DFQATT and CDR2 SNEGSKA (reference sequence). V lost 3 bases to trimming and J lost 10 bases; unmatched junction nucleotides: 12. CDR3 DNA sequence: TGCAGTGCTAGGGCCCCTAGCGGTTCCTACGAGCAGTTCTTC. Translating gives CSARAPSGSYEQFF.

V is TRBV5-1 and J is TRBJ2-1; D is perhaps TRBD2 (5 bases). This CDR3 is built from 17 residues. CDR1 SGHRS and CDR2 YFSETQ come from the germline V gene. V was pared by 2 bases and J by 8 bases, with 23 bases between. The CDR3 DNA reads as TGCGCCAGCAGCTTCAGGAAAGATAGAGGAGGCATCGATGAGCAGTTCTTC. Translating it yields CASSFRKDRGGIDEQFF.

This clonotype was observed a few times. CDR3 nucleotides: TGCAGTGCGCAATCTAGCGGGTTGGTACGCGAGCAGTACTTC. The encoded protein is CSAQSSGLVREQYF. The chain uses TRBV20-1 and TRBJ2-5, with 8 nucleotides matching TRBD2. The DNA end lines up better with TRBJ2-7; the J call may be wrong. CDR1 and CDR2 (germline): DFQATT, SNEGSKA (reference sequence). The CDR3 runs to 14 residues.

J is TRBJ2-7 and V is TRBV20-1; TRBD1 might be the D (6 bases). The length of the CDR3 is 14 residues. From germline, CDR1 is DFQATT and CDR2 SNEGSKA (reference sequence). V lost 5 bases to trimming and J lost 2 bases, with 16 bases between them. Here the CDR3 DNA reads TGCAGTGCTCCCTCCCGGACAGAACCCTACGAGCAGTACTTC. It yields the protein CSAPSRTEPYEQYF.

With respect to this clonotype: An end of the junction does not agree with germline; a read error may underlie this. The chain couples TRBV7-3 to TRBJ1-2; D unclear. Germline V gives CDR1 SGHTA, CDR2 FQGTGA. The CDR3 sequence is 13 residues long. This CDR3 reads CASSVTRGSGYTF. For the CDR3, the DNA is TGTGCCAGCAGCGTAACTCGAGGGTCTGGCTACACCTTC. The entire variable domain, with the rest obtained from reference TRBV7-3 and TRBJ1-2, is as follows: GAGVSQTPSNKVTEKGKYVELRCDPISGHTALYWYRQSLGQGPEFLIYFQGTGAADDSGLPNDRFFAVRPEGSVSTLKIQRTERGDSAVYLCASSVTRGSGYTFGSGTRLTVV.

The J gene is TRBJ1-1, the V gene TRBV6-5; D unclear. CDR1 and CDR2 from the germline V gene are MNHEY and SVGAGI. The CDR3 is 14 residues long. V lost 7 bases to trimming and J lost 4 bases, with 16 bases between them. CDR3 sequence: CASTPSGYSTEAFF. DNA for the CDR3: TGTGCCAGCACCCCGTCTGGGTATAGCACTGAAGCTTTCTTT.